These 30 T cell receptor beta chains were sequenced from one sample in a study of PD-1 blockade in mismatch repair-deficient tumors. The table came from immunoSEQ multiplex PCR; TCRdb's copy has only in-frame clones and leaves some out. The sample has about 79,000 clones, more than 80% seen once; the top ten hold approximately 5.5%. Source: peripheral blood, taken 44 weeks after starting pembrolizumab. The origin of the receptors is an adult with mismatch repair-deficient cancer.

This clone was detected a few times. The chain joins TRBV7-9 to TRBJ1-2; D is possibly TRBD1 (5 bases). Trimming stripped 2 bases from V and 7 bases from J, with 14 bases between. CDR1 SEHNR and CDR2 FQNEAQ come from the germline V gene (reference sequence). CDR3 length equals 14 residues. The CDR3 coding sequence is TGTGCCAGCAGCTTAAAGGCAGGGCTGGCTGGCTACACCTTC. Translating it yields CASSLKAGLAGYTF.

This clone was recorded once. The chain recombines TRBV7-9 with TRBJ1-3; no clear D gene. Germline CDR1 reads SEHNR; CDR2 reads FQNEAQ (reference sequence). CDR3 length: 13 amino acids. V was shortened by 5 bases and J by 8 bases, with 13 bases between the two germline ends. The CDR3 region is CASSLIPGDTIYF. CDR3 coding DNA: TGTGCCAGCAGCCTTATACCCGGGGACACCATATATTTT.

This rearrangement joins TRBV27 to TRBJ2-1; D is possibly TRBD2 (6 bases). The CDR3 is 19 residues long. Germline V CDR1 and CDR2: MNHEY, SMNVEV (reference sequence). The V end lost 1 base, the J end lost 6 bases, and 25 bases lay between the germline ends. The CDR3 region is CASSLYPHLASGGGNEQFF. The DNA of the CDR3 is TGTGCCAGCAGTTTATATCCCCACCTAGCGAGTGGAGGTGGCAATGAGCAGTTCTTC.

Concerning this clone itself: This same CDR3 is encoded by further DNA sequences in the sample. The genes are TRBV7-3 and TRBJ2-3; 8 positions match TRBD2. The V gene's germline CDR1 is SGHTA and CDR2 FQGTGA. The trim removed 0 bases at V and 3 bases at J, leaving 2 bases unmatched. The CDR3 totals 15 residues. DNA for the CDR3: TGTGCCAGCAGCTTAACTAGCGGGGAAACAGATACGCAGTATTTT. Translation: CASSLTSGETDTQYF. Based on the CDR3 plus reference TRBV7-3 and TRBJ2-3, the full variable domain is GAGVSQTPSNKVTEKGKYVELRCDPISGHTALYWYRQSLGQGPEFLIYFQGTGAADDSGLPNDRFFAVRPEGSVSTLKIQRTERGDSAVYLCASSLTSGETDTQYFGPGTRLTVL.

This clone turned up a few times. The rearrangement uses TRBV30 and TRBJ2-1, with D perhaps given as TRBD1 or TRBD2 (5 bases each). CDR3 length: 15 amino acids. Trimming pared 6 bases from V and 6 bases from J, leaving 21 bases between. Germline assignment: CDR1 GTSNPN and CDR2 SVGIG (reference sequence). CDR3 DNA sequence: TGTGCCTGCATCCGGGACCCAGGGTCGGTCAATGAGCAGTTCTTC. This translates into CACIRDPGSVNEQFF.

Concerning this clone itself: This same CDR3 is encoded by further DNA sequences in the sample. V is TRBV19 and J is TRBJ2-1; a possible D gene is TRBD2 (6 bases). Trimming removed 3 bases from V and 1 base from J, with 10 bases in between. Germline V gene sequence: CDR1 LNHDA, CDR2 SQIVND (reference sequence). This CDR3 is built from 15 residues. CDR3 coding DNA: TGTGCCAGTAGTATCGCCGGGAGTTCCTACAATGAGCAGTTCTTC. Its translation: CASSIAGSSYNEQFF.

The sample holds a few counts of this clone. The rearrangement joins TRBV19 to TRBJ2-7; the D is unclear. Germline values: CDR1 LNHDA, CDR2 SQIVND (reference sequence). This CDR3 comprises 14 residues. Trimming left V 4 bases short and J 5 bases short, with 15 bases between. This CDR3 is CASSREVRNHEQYF. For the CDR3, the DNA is TGTGCCAGTAGTAGGGAAGTCCGGAACCACGAGCAGTACTTC. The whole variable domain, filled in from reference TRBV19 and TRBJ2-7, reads DGGITQSPKYLFRKEGQNVTLSCEQNLNHDAMYWYRQDPGQGLRLIYYSQIVNDFQKGDIAEGYSVSREKKESFPLTVTSAQKNPTAFYLCASSREVRNHEQYFGPGTRLTVT.

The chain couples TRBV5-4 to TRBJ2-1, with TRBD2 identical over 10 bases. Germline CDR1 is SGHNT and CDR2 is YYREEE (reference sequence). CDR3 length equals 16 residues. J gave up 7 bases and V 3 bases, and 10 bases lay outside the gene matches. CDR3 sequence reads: CASSYRTSGGANEQFF. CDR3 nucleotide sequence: TGTGCCAGCAGCTACCGGACTAGCGGAGGTGCAAATGAGCAGTTCTTC.

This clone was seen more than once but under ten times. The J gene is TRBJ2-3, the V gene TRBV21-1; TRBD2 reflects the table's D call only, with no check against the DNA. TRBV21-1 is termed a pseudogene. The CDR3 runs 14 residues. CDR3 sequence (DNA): TGTGCCAGCAGCATCGGGAGGGTTACAGATACGCAGTATTTT. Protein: CASSIGRVTDTQYF.

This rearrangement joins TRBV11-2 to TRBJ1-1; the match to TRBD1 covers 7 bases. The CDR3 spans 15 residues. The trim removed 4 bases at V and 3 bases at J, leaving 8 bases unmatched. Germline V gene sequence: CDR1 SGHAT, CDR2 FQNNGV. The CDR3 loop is CASSSRDRSYTEAFF. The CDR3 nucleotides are TGTGCCAGCAGCTCGAGGGACAGAAGTTACACTGAAGCTTTCTTT.

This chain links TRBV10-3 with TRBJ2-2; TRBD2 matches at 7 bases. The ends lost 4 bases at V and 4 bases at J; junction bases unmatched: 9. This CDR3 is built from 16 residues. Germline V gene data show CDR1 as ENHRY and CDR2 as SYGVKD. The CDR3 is CAISGYRGGSTGELFF. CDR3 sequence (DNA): TGTGCCATCAGTGGCTACCGGGGCGGGAGCACCGGGGAGCTGTTTTTT.

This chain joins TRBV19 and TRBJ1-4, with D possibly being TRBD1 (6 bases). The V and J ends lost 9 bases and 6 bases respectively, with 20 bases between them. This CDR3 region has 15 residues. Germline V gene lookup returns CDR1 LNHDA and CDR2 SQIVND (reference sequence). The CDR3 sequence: CASASPRGGDEKLFF. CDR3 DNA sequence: TGTGCCAGCGCCAGCCCCAGGGGTGGGGATGAAAAACTGTTTTTT. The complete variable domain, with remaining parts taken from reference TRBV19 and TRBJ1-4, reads DGGITQSPKYLFRKEGQNVTLSCEQNLNHDAMYWYRQDPGQGLRLIYYSQIVNDFQKGDIAEGYSVSREKKESFPLTVTSAQKNPTAFYLCASASPRGGDEKLFFGSGTQLSVL.

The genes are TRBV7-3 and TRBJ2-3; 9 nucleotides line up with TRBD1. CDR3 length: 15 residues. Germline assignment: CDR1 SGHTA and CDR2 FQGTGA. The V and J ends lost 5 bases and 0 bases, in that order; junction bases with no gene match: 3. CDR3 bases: TGTGCCAGCAGCCGGACAGGGGCTAGCACAGATACGCAGTATTTT. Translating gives CASSRTGASTDTQYF.

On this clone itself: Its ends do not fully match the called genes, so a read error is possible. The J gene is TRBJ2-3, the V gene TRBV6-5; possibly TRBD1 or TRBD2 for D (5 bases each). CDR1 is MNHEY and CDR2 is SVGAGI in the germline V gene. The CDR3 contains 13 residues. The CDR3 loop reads CTSSYGAVDTQYF. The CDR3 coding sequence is TGTACCAGCAGTTACGGGGCGGTAGATACGCAGTATTTT.

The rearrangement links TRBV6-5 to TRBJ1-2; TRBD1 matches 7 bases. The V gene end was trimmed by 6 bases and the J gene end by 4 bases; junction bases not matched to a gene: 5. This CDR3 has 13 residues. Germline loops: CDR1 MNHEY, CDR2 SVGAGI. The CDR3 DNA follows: TGTGCCAGCAGCCCCGACAGGGCCTATGGCTACACCTTC. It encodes CASSPDRAYGYTF.

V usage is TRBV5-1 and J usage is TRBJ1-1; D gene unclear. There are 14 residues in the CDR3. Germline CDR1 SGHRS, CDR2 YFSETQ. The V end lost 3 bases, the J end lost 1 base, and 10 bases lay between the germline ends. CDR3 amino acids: CASSSYRGNTEAFF. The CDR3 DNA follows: TGCGCCAGCAGCTCCTACCGGGGGAACACTGAAGCTTTCTTT.

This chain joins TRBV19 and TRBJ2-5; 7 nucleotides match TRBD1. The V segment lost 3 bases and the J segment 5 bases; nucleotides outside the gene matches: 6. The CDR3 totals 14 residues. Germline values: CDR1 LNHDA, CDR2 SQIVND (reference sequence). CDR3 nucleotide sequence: TGTGCCAGTAGTATCGGTAGGGGGCCGGAGACCCAGTACTTC. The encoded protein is CASSIGRGPETQYF.

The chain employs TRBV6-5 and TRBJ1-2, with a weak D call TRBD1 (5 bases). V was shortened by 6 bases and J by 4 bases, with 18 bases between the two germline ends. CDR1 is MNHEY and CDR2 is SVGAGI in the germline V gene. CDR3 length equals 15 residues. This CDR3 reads CASRRFKEGLYGYTF. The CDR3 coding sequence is TGTGCCAGCAGAAGATTTAAAGAGGGGCTCTATGGCTACACCTTC.

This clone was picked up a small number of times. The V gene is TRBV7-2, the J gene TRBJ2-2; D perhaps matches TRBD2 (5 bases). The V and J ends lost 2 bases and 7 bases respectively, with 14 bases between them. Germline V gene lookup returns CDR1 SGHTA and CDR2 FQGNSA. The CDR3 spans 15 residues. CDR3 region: CASSLRLAEVGELFF. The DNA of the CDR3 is TGTGCCAGCAGCTTAAGGCTAGCCGAAGTCGGGGAGCTGTTTTTT.

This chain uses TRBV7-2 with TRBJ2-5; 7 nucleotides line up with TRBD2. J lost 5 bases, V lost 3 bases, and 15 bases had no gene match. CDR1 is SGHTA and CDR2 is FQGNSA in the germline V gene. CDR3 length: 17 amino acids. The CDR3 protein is CASSFFGEGPRRETQYF. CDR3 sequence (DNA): TGTGCCAGCAGCTTTTTTGGGGAGGGCCCCCGGAGGGAGACCCAGTACTTC.

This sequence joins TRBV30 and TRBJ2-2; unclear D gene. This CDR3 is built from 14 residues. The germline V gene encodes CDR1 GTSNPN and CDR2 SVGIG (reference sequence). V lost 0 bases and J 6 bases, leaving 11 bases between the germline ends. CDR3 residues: CAWSVGFEPGELFF. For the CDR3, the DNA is TGTGCCTGGAGTGTAGGCTTTGAGCCCGGGGAGCTGTTTTTT.

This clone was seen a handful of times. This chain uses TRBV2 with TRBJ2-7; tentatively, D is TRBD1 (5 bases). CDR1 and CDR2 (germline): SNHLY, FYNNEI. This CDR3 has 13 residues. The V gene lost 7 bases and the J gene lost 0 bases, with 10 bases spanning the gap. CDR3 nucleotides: TGTGCCAGCATATCTGACAGCTCCTACGAGCAGTACTTC. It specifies CASISDSSYEQYF.

The CDR3 DNA reads as TGCGCCAGCAGCCAAGATTACCTTGGAGGGGCTGAAGCTTTCTTT. Translation: CASSQDYLGGAEAFF. The V call is TRBV4-3, the J call TRBJ1-1, with a tentative D call TRBD1 (5 bases). Germline lookup yields CDR1 LGHNA and CDR2 YSLEER. The CDR3 is made up of 15 amino acids. Trimming pared 0 bases from V and 6 bases from J, leaving 14 bases between.

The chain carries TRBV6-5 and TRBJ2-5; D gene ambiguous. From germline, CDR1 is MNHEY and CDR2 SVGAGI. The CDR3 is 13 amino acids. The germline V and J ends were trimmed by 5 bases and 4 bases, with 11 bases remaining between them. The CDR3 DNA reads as TGTGCCAGCAGTCCCCAAAGCATAGAGACCCAGTACTTC. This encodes CASSPQSIETQYF.

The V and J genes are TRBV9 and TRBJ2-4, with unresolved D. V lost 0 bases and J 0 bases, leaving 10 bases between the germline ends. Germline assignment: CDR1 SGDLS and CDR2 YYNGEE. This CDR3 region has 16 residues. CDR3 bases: TGTGCCAGCAGCGTAGACGGAACTCTAGCCAAAAACATTCAGTACTTC. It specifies CASSVDGTLAKNIQYF.

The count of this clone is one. The CDR3 nucleotides read TGCGCCAGCAGCCATGCGGGACTAGCGGGAGAAGATACGCAGTATTTT. Translating it yields CASSHAGLAGEDTQYF. V usage is TRBV4-1 and J usage is TRBJ2-3; 14 bases agree with TRBD2. The CDR3 is 16 amino acids. Germline V gene sequence: CDR1 MGHRA, CDR2 YSYEKL. With V trimmed by 3 bases and J by 5 bases, 4 bases remained unmatched.

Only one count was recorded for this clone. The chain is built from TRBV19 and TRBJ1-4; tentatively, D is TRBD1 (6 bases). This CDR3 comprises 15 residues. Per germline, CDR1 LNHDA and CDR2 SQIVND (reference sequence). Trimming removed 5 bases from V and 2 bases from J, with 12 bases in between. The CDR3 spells CASSETGFTNEKLFF. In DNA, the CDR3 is TGTGCCAGTAGTGAAACAGGGTTTACTAATGAAAAACTGTTTTTT.

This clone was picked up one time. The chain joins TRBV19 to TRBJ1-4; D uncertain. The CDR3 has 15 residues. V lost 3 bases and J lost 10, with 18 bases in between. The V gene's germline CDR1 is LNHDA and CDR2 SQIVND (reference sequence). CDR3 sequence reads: CASSMSLSEGGKLFF. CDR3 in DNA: TGTGCCAGTAGTATGTCATTATCTGAAGGAGGAAAACTGTTTTTT.

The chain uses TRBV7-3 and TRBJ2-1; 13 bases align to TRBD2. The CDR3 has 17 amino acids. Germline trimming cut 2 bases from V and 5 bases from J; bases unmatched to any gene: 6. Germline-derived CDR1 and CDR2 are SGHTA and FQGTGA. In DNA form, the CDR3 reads TGTGCCAGCAGCTTACTCACTAGCGGGAGGGCAAACAATGAGCAGTTCTTC. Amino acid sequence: CASSLLTSGRANNEQFF.

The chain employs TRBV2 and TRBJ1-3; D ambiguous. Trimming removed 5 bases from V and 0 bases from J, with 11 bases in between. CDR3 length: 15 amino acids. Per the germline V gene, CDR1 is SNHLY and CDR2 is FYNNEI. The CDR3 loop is CASSKSPISGNTIYF. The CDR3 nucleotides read TGTGCCAGCAGTAAATCGCCCATCTCTGGAAACACCATATATTTT. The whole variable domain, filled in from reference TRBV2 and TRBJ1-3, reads EPEVTQTPSHQVTQMGQEVILRCVPISNHLYFYWYRQILGQKVEFLVSFYNNEISEKSEIFDDQFSVERPDGSNFTLKIRSTKLEDSAMYFCASSKSPISGNTIYFGEGSWLTVV.